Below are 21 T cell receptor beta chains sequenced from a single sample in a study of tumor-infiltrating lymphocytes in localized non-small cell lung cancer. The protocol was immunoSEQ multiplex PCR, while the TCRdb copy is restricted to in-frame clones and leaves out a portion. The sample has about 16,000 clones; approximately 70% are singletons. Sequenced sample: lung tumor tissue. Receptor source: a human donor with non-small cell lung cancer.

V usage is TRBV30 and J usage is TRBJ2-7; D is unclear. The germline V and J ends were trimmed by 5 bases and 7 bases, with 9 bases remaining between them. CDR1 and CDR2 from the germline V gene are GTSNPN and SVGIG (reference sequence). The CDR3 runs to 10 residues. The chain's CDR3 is CAWGRSEQYF. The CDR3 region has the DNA TGTGCCTGGGGACGGTCAGAGCAGTACTTC.

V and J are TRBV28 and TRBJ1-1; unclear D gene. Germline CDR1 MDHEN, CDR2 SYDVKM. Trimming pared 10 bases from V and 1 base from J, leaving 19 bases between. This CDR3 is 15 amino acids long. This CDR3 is CATSPVNQPNTEAFF. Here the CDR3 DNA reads TGTGCCACCTCTCCCGTAAACCAGCCGAACACTGAAGCTTTCTTT.

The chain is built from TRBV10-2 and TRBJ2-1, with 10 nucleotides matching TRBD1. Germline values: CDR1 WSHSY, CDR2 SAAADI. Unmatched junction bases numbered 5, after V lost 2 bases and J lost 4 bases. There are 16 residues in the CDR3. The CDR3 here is CASSERDRGLYNEQFF. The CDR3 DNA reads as TGCGCCAGCAGTGAGCGGGACAGGGGATTATACAATGAGCAGTTCTTC.

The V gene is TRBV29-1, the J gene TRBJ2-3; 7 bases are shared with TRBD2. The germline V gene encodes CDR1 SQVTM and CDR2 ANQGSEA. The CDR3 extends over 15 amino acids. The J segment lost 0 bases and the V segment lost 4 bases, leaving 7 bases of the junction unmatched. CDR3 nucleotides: TGCAGCGTTGTAGGCGGGGGTATGAGCACAGATACGCAGTATTTT. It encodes CSVVGGGMSTDTQYF.

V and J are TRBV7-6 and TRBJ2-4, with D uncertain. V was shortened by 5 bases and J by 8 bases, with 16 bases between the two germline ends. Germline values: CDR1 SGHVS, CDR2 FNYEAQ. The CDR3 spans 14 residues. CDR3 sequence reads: CASSKTIPKDIQYF. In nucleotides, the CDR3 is TGTGCCAGCAGCAAGACAATTCCCAAGGACATTCAGTACTTC.

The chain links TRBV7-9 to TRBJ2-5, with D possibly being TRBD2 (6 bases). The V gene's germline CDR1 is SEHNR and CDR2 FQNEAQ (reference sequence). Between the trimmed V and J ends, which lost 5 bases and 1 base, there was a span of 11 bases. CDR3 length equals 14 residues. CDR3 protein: CASSPLARQETQYF. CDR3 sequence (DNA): TGTGCCAGCAGCCCTCTAGCGCGCCAAGAGACCCAGTACTTC.

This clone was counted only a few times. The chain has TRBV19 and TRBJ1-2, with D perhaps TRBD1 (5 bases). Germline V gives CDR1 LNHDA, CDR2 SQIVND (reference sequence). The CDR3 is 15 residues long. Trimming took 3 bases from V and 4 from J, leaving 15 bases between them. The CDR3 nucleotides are TGTGCCAGTAGTATCAGGGCATTCGAATCCTATGGCTACACCTTC. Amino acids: CASSIRAFESYGYTF.

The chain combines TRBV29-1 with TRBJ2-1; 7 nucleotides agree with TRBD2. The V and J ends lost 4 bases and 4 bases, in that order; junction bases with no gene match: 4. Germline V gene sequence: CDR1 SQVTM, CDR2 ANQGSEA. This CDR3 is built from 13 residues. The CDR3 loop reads CSVVSGLYNEQFF. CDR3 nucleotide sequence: TGCAGCGTTGTTAGCGGGCTATACAATGAGCAGTTCTTC.

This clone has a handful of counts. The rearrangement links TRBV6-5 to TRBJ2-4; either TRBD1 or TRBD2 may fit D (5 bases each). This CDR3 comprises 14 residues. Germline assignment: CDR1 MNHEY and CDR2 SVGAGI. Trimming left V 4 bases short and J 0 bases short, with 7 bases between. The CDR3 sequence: CASSSGTAKNIQYF. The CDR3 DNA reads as TGTGCCAGCAGTTCCGGGACAGCCAAAAACATTCAGTACTTC.

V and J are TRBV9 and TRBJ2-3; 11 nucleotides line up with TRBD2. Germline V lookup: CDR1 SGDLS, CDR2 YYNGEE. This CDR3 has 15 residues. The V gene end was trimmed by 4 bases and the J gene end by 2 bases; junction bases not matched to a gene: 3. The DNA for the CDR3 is TGTGCCAGCAGCTCACTAGCGGGAGTCACAGATACGCAGTATTTT. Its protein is CASSSLAGVTDTQYF.

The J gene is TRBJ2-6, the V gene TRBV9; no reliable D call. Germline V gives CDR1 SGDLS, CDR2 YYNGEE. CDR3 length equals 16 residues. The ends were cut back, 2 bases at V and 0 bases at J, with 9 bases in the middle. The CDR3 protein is CASSVSTGSGANVLTF. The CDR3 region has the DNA TGTGCCAGCAGCGTGTCCACGGGCTCTGGGGCCAACGTCCTGACTTTC.

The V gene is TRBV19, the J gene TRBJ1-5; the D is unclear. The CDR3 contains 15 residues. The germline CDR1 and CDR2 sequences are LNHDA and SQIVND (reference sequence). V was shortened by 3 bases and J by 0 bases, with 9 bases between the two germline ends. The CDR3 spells CASSIGKYSNQPQHF. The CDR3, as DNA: TGTGCCAGTAGTATCGGGAAATATAGCAATCAGCCCCAGCATTTT.

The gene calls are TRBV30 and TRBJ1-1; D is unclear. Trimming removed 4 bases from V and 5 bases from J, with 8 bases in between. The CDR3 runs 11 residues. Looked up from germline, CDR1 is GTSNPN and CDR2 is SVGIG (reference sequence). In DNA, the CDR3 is TGTGCCTGGACGGACCGGACTGAAGCTTTCTTT. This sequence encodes CAWTDRTEAFF.

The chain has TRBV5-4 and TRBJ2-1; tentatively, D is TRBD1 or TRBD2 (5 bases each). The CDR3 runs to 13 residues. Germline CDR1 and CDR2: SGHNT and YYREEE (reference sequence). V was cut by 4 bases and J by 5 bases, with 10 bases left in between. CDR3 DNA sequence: TGTGCCAGCAGCACGGGACCTAACAATGAGCAGTTCTTC. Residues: CASSTGPNNEQFF.

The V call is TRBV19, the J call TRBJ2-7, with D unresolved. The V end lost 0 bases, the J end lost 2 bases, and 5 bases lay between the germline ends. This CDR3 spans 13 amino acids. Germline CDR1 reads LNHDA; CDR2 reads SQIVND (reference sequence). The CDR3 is CASSIEGTYEQYF. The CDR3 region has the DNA TGTGCCAGTAGTATAGAGGGGACCTACGAGCAGTACTTC.

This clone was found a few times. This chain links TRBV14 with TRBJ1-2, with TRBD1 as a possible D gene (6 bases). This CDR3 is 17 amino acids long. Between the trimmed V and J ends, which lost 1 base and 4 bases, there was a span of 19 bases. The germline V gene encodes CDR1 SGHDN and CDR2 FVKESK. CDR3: CASSQGGGGRHGYGYTF. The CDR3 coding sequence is TGTGCCAGCAGCCAAGGGGGCGGGGGGCGCCACGGCTATGGCTACACCTTC. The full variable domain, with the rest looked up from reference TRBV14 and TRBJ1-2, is EAGVTQFPSHSVIEKGQTVTLRCDPISGHDNLYWYRRVMGKEIKFLLHFVKESKQDESGMPNNRFLAERTGGTYSTLKVQPAELEDSGVYFCASSQGGGGRHGYGYTFGSGTRLTVV.

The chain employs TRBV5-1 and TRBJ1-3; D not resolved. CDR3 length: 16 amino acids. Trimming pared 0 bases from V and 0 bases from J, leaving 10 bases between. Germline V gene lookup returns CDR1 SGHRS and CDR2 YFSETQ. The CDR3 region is CASSLASGDSGNTIYF. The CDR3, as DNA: TGCGCCAGCAGCTTGGCAAGTGGGGACTCTGGAAACACCATATATTTT. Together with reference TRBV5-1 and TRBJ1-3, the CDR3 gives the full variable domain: KAGVTQTPRYLIKTRGQQVTLSCSPISGHRSVSWYQQTPGQGLQFLFEYFSETQRNKGNFPGRFSGRQFSNSRSEMNVSTLELGDSALYLCASSLASGDSGNTIYFGEGSWLTVV.

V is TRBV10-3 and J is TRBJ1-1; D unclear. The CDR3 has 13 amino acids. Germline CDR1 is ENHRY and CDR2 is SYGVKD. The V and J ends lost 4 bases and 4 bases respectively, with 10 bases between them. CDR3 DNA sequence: TGTGCCATCAGTGGGACTCCTGGCACTGAAGCTTTCTTT. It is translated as CAISGTPGTEAFF.

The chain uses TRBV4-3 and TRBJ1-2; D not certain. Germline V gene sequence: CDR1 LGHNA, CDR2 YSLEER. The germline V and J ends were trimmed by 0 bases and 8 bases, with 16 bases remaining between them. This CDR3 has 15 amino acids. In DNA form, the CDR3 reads TGCGCCAGCAGCCAAGATGATTGGGGAGCTAGGGGCTACACCTTC. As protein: CASSQDDWGARGYTF.

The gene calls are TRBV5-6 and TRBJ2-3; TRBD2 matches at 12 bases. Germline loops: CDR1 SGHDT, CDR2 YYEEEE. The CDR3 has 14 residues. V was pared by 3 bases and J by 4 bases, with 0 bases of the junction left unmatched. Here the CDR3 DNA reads TGTGCCAGCAGCTCTAGCGGGGGGGCAGATACGCAGTATTTT. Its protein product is CASSSSGGADTQYF.

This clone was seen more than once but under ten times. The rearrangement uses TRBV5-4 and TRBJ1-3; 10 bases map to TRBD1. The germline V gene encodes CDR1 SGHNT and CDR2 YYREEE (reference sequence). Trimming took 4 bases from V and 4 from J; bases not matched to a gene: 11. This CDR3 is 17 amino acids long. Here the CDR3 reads CASSLSTGGVSGNTIYF. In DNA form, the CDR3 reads TGTGCCAGCAGCCTTTCGACAGGGGGCGTATCAGGAAACACCATATATTTT.